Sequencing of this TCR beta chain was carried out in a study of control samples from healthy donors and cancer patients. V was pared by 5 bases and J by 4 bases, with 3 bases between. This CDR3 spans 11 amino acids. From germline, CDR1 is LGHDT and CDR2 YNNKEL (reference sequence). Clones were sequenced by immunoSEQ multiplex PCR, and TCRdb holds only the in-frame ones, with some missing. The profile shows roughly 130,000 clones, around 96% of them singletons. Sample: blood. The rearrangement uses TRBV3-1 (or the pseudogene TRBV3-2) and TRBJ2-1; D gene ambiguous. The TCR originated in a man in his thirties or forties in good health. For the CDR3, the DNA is TGTGCCAGCAGCAGGTACAATGAGCAGTTCTTC. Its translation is CASSRYNEQFF.